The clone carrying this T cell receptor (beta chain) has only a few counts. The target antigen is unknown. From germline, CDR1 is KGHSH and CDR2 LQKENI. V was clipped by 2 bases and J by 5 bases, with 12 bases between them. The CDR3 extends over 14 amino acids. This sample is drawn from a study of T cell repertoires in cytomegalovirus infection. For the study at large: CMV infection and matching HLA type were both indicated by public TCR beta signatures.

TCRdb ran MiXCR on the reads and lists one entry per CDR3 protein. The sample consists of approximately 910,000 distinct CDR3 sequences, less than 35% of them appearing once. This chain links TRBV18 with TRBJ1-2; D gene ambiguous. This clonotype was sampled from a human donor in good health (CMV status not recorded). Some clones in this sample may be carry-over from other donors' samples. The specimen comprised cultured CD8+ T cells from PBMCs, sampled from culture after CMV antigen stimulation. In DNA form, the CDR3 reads TGTGCCAGCTCACCAGGGAACAGCCCTTATGGCTACACCTTC. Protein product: CASSPGNSPYGYTF.